The present T cell receptor beta chain was sequenced within a study of T cell responses to AZD1222 COVID-19 vaccine. This table comes from immunoSEQ multiplex PCR, and its TCRdb copy is limited to in-frame clones, with some not included. Of tens of thousands of clones detected, about 89% appear once; the ten largest clones hold approximately 6.3%. Notes on this clone: The antigen is unknown.

Study results and limitations: Donor demographics were predominantly white British with a female majority; clonal diversity may be underestimated. Unmutated variant regions are reportedly targeted by nearly half of spike-specific TCRs.

CDR3 size: 14 residues. The germline V gene has CDR1 WNHNN and CDR2 SYGVQD (reference sequence). V lost 0 bases and J 4 bases, leaving 8 bases between the germline ends. This chain joins TRBV10-1 and TRBJ2-3; D is uncertain. The clonotype originates from an adult who received the MenACWY meningococcal vaccine as a control. The source was peripheral blood, collected 28 days after the second dose of the MenACWY control vaccine. The CDR3 here is CASSESGLADTQYF. The CDR3 nucleotides are TGCGCCAGCAGTGAGTCCGGCCTCGCAGATACGCAGTATTTT.